The clone carrying this T cell receptor beta chain was counted between two and nine times. Per the study methods: Estimates of nucleated cell counts were drawn from the amplification of reference gene primers. TCRdb's table, derived via immunoSEQ multiplex PCR, lists solely in-frame clones and lacks some. V and J calls and clone size are those listed in that table; D and trimming were worked out from the DNA. The sample shows fewer than 150,000 clones, about 88% of them seen only once. This record belongs to a study of blood T cell repertoires in COVID-19. Study details: COVID-19 samples from acute and convalescent phases originated in the United States, Italy and Spain. Sources were T cells, B-cell-depleted T cells, or PBMCs; the material itself was cDNA or gDNA.

This CDR3 comprises 13 residues. Looked up from germline, CDR1 is SEHNR and CDR2 is FQNEAQ (reference sequence). V dropped 5 bases and J dropped 7; count of bases not matched to a gene: 7. Input material: peripheral blood. V and J are TRBV7-9 and TRBJ2-7; 8 nucleotides agree with TRBD1. This TCR was sampled from a man in his forties with acute or convalescent COVID-19. The CDR3 sequence: CASSPRTGREQYF. In nucleotides, the CDR3 is TGTGCCAGCAGCCCACGGACAGGGCGGGAGCAGTACTTC.